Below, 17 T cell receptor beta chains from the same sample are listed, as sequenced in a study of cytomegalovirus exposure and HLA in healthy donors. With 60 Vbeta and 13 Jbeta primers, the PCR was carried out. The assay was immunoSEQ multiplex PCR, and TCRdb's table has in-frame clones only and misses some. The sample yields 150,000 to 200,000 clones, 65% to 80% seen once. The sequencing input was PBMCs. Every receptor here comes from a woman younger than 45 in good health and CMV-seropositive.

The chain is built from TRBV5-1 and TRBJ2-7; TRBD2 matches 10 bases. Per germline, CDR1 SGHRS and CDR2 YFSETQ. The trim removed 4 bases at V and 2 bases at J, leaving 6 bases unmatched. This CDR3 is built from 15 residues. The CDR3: CASSRSLAGTYEQYF. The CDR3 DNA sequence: TGCGCCAGCAGCCGGTCACTAGCGGGGACCTACGAGCAGTACTTC.

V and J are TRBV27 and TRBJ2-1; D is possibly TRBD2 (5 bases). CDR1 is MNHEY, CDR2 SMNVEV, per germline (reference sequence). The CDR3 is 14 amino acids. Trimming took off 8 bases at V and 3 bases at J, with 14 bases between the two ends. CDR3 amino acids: CASGWPGSYNEQFF. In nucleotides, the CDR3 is TGTGCCAGCGGTTGGCCGGGAAGCTACAATGAGCAGTTCTTC.

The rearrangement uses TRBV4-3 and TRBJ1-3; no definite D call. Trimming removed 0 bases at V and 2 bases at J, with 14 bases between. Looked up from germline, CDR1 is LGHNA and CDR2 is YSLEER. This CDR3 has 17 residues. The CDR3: CASSQDPPGSPGNTIYF. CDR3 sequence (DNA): TGCGCCAGCAGCCAAGATCCCCCGGGGAGCCCTGGAAACACCATATATTTT.

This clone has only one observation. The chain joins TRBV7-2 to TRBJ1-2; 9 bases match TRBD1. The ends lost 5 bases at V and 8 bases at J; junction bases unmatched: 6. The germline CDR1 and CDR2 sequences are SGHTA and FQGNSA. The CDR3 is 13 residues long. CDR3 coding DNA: TGTGCCAGCAGCCCCGGGACAGGGAGCGGCTACACCTTC. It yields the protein CASSPGTGSGYTF.

The CDR3 sequence: CASSQVASGRYEQYF. CDR3 bases: TGCGCCAGCAGCCAAGTGGCTAGCGGGAGATACGAGCAGTACTTC. The chain has TRBV4-3 and TRBJ2-7; 10 nucleotides agree with TRBD2. The CDR3 extends over 15 amino acids. V lost 1 base and J lost 4; bases outside the gene matches: 4. Per germline, CDR1 LGHNA and CDR2 YSLEER.

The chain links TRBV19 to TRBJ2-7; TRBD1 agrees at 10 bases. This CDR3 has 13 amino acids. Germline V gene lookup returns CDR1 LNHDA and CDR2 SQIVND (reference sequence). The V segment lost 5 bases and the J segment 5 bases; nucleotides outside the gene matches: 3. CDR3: CASSLTGGNEQYF. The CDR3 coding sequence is TGTGCCAGTAGTCTGACAGGGGGCAACGAGCAGTACTTC.

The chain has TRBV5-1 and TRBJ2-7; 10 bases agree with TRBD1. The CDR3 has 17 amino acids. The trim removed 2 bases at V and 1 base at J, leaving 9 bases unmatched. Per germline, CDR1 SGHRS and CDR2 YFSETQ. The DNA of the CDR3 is TGCGCCAGCAGCTTCCCCAATGGGACAGGGGTGTCCTACGAGCAGTACTTC. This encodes CASSFPNGTGVSYEQYF.

CDR3 DNA: TGTGCCAGCAGTTTATCCCCCGGACAGGACACCGGGGAGCTGTTTTTT. Translated: CASSLSPGQDTGELFF. The chain combines TRBV28 with TRBJ2-2, with TRBD1 matching 7 bases. The CDR3 runs to 16 residues. Losses at the gene ends were 1 base for V and 3 bases for J; bases not matched to a gene: 5. Looked up from germline, CDR1 is MDHEN and CDR2 is SYDVKM.

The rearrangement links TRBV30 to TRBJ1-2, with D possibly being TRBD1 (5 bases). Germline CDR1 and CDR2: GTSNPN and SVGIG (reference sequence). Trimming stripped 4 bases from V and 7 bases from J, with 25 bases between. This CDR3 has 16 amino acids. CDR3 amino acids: CAWTLGPAGRISGYTF. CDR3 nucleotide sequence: TGTGCCTGGACCCTAGGCCCGGCAGGGAGGATCTCTGGCTACACCTTC. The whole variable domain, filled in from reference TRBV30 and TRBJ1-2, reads SQTIHQWPATLVQPVGSPLSLECTVEGTSNPNLYWYRQAAGRGLQLLFYSVGIGQISSEVPQNLSASRPQDRQFILSSKKLLLSDSGFYLCAWTLGPAGRISGYTFGSGTRLTVV.

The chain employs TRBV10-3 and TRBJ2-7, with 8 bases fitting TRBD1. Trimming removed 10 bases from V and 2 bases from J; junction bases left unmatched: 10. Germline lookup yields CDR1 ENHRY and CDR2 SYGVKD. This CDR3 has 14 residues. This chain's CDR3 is CATQGQDAAYEQYF. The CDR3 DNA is TGTGCCACCCAGGGACAGGACGCGGCCTACGAGCAGTACTTC.

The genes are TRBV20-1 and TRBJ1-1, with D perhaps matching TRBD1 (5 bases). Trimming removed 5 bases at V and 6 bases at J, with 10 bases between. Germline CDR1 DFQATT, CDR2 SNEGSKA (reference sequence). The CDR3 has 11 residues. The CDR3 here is CSAGAQSEAFF. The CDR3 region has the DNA TGCAGTGCTGGGGCCCAGTCTGAAGCTTTCTTT.

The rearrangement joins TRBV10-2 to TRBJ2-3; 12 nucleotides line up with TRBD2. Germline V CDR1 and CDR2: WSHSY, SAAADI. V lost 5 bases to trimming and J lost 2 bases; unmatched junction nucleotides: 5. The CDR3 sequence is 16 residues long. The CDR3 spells CASSRLAGAPTDTQYF. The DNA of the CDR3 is TGCGCCAGCAGTAGACTAGCGGGGGCTCCCACAGATACGCAGTATTTT.

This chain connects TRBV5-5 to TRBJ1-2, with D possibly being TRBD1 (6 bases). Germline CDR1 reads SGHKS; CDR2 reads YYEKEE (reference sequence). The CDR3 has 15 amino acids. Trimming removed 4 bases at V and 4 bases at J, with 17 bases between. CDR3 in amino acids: CASSPPKTGSYGYTF. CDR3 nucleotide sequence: TGTGCCAGCAGCCCCCCCAAAACAGGGAGCTATGGCTACACCTTC.

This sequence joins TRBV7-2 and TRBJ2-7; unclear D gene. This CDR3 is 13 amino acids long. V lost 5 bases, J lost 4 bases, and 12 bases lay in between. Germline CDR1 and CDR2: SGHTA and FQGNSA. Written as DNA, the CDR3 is TGTGCCAGCAGCCATATCACGAGGTACGAGCAGTACTTC. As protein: CASSHITRYEQYF.

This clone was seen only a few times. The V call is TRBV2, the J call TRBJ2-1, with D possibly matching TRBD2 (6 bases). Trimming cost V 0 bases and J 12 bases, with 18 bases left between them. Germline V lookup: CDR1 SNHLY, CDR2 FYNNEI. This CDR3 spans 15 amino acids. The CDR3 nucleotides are TGTGCCAGCAGTGAAGCGCAGGCCCGGGGAGGTGTGCAGTTCTTC. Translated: CASSEAQARGGVQFF.

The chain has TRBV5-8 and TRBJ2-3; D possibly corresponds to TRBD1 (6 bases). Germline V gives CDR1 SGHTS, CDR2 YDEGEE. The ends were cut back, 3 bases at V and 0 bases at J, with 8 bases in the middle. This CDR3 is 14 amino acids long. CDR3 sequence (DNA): TGTGCCAGCAGCTCCGGACAGAGCACAGATACGCAGTATTTT. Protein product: CASSSGQSTDTQYF.

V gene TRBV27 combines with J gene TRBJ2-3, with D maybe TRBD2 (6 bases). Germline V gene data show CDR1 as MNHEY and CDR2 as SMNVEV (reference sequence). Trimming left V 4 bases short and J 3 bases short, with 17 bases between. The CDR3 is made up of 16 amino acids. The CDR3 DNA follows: TGTGCCAGCAGTTCTCGGGACTGGTACCAAACAGATACGCAGTATTTT. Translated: CASSSRDWYQTDTQYF.